Listed below are T cell receptor beta chains from one sample, sequenced in a study of blood T cell repertoires in COVID-19. Repertoires were generated with immunoSEQ multiplex PCR, while TCRdb's copy carries only in-frame clones and drops some. The data contain 250,000 to 300,000 clones, approximately 91% of them singletons. The sample was PBMCs or T cells enriched from blood (not recorded which). These receptor sequences come from a woman aged 40 to 55 with acute COVID-19. Each CDR3 is given with its conserved first and last residue. A D gene is named only where the DNA matches it firmly. Expanded clones are given a class, and other clones once, few, many or no size at all.

size,J,D,V,DNA,CDR3
NA,TRBJ1-1,NA,TRBV7-9,TGTGCCAGCAGCTTAGGACGCAGGGGATACACTGAAGCTTTCTTT,CASSLGRRGYTEAFF
NA,TRBJ1-1,NA,TRBV19,TGTGCCAGTAGTATGGGGGGGGAGATTGGTAAGACTGAAGCTTTCTTT,CASSMGGEIGKTEAFF
NA,TRBJ2-1,TRBD1,TRBV7-9,TGTGCCAGCAGCTCAGCCACAGGGGGTGGGACCTACAATGAGCAGTTCTTC,CASSSATGGGTYNEQFF
NA,TRBJ2-3,TRBD2,TRBV9,TGTGCCAGCAGCGTGTCGGGACTAGCGCTAGGGAGCACAGATACGCAGTATTTT,CASSVSGLALGSTDTQYF
NA,TRBJ1-3,NA,TRBV9,TGTGCCAGCAGCACCGAGTCCGACTACTCTGGAAACACCATATATTTT,CASSTESDYSGNTIYF
NA,TRBJ2-5,TRBD1,TRBV5-1,TGCGCCAGCTCCCGGGACAGGGGTCTCGGAGAGACCCAGTACTTC,CASSRDRGLGETQYF
NA,TRBJ2-3,NA,TRBV5-1,TGCGCCAGCAGGCTTGGAGTGGCCGGAGTGGCAGATACGCAGTATTTT,CASRLGVAGVADTQYF
NA,TRBJ2-7,TRBD1,TRBV7-9,TGTGCCAGCAGCCTCTTCTCCGGGACAGGGATCTACGAGCAGTACTTC,CASSLFSGTGIYEQYF
NA,TRBJ2-1,NA,TRBV24-1,TGTGCCACCAGTGATTTAAACAGGGACGGGGATGAGCAGTTCTTC,CATSDLNRDGDEQFF
NA,TRBJ1-1,TRBD1,TRBV2,TGTGCCAGCAGTGAACAGGGGGCTAACACTGAAGCTTTCTTT,CASSEQGANTEAFF
once,TRBJ2-6,TRBD1,TRBV7-9,TGTGCCACTACCAAACAGGGGGCTGGGGCCAACGTCCTGACTTTC,CATTKQGAGANVLTF
NA,TRBJ1-3,NA,TRBV5-1,TGCGCCAGCAGCTTGGATGGGGCCACTCGAAACACCATATATTTT,CASSLDGATRNTIYF
few,TRBJ2-2,NA,TRBV4-3,TGCGCCAGCAGCCAAGAAATTGGGAGGGGGACCGGGGAGCTGTTTTTT,CASSQEIGRGTGELFF
NA,TRBJ2-7,TRBD2,TRBV7-2,TGTGCCAGCAGCTCAAAACCGGGACTAGCGGATGCGTCCTACGAGCAGTACTTC,CASSSKPGLADASYEQYF
NA,TRBJ2-2,NA,TRBV11-2,TGTGCCAGCAGCGCAGGCTTCTCCACCGGGGAGCTGTTTTTT,CASSAGFSTGELFF
NA,TRBJ1-1,TRBD1,TRBV2,TGTGCCAGCAGCCTCCCGGGACAGGGGGGGAACACTGAAGCTTTCTTT,CASSLPGQGGNTEAFF
NA,TRBJ1-1,TRBD1,TRBV7-2,TGTGCCAGCAGCTTAGCGTGGACAGGGGTTACTGAAGCTTTCTTT,CASSLAWTGVTEAFF
once,TRBJ1-5,NA,TRBV24-1,TGTGCCACCTCTGGACAGTACAATCAGCCCCAGCATTTT,CATSGQYNQPQHF
NA,TRBJ2-1,TRBD2,TRBV2,TGTGCCAGCAGTGTGACTAGCGGGACCCTACTCTCGGGTGAGCAGTTCTTC,CASSVTSGTLLSGEQFF
NA,TRBJ2-1,NA,TRBV3-1/TRBV3-2,TGTGCCAGCAGCCAACAACGGAGGGAGTTGGGCAATGAGCAGTTCTTC,CASSQQRRELGNEQFF
NA,TRBJ2-7,TRBD2,TRBV19,TGTGCCAGTAGTAGCGGGAGCGGGCTCTCCTACGAGCAGTACTTC,CASSSGSGLSYEQYF
NA,TRBJ1-1,NA,TRBV2,TGTGCCAGCGGCGCGCCTTCAGGGGCTGAAGCTTTCTTT,CASGAPSGAEAFF
few,TRBJ2-1,TRBD2,TRBV5-1,TGCGCCAGCAGCTTGGACCTACGGGGGGATGAGCAGTTCTTC,CASSLDLRGDEQFF
once,TRBJ2-1,TRBD2,TRBV5-6,TGTGCCAGCAGCTTCGGCGGGGGGGCCTATGAGCAGTTCTTC,CASSFGGGAYEQFF
NA,TRBJ1-1,TRBD1,TRBV11-3,TGTGCCTCCGGACAGGGGAACACTGAAGCTTTCTTT,CASGQGNTEAFF
NA,TRBJ1-1,TRBD1,TRBV11-2,TGTGCCAGCAGCTTAGGCGGGCAGGGGGACACTGAAGCTTTCTTT,CASSLGGQGDTEAFF
NA,TRBJ1-1,NA,TRBV10-1,TGCGCCAGCAGTGAGATTTCGAGGACTGAAGCTTTCTTT,CASSEISRTEAFF